This TCR beta chain appears in the sequencing data of a study of blood T cell repertoires in COVID-19. Using immunoSEQ multiplex PCR, the repertoire was profiled, and TCRdb retains in-frame clones only, with some absent. The data show hundreds of thousands of clones, around 89% seen once. Looked up from germline, CDR1 is MNHEY and CDR2 is SVGAGI. V was shortened by 1 base and J by 3 bases, with 6 bases between the two germline ends. The length of the CDR3 is 14 residues. The specimen sequenced was peripheral blood. The chain employs TRBV6-5 and TRBJ2-2; no firm D call. The TCR originated in a woman in her forties or fifties with COVID-19, enrolled during active disease. The CDR3 sequence is CASSYLRDTGELFF. The CDR3 nucleotides read TGTGCCAGCAGTTACTTGAGAGACACCGGGGAGCTGTTTTTT.